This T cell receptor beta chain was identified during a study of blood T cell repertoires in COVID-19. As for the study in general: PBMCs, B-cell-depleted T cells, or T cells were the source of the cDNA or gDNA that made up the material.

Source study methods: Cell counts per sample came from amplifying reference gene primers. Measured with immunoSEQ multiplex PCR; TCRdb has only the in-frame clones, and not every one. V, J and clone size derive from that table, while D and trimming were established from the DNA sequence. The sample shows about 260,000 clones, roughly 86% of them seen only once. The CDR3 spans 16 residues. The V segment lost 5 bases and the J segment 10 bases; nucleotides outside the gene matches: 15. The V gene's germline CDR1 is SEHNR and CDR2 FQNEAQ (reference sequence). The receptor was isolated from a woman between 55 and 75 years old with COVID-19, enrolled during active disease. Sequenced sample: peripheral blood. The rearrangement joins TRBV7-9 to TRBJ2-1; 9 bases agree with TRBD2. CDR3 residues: CASSGSGLATSKEQFF. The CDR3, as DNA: TGTGCCAGCAGCGGGTCGGGACTAGCTACGAGCAAAGAGCAGTTCTTC.